These 12 T cell receptor beta chains were all obtained from the same sample, sequenced in a study of T-cell reconstitution after alpha-beta-depleted transplantation in children. Construction of the TCRbeta library involved unique molecular identifiers. TCRdb ran MiXCR on the PCR reads and lists one entry per CDR3 protein. The table lists about 280,000 distinct CDR3 sequences, around a tenth of them singletons. Here the sequenced sample was peripheral blood, taken 180 days after TCRalphabeta/CD19-depleted stem cell transplant. The origin of the receptors is a male patient aged 2-15 years who had a stem cell transplant for chronic granulomatous disease, so the T cells may come from the graft donor.

This clonotype was seen ten or more times. The V gene is TRBV30, the J gene TRBJ2-7; D unclear. Germline-derived CDR1 and CDR2 are GTSNPN and SVGIG (reference sequence). The CDR3 has 11 residues. Trimming took 2 bases from V and 3 from J, leaving 5 bases between them. CDR3 nucleotide sequence: TGTGCCTGGAGTTCTGTCTACGAGCAGTACTTC. This gives the protein CAWSSVYEQYF.

This clonotype was seen repeatedly, ten times or more. The chain uses TRBV3-1 and TRBJ2-7; D unresolved. V was clipped by 0 bases and J by 7 bases, with 10 bases between them. The CDR3 has 13 amino acids. Per germline, CDR1 LGHDT and CDR2 YNNKEL (reference sequence). The CDR3 spells CASSQESLREQYF. In DNA form, the CDR3 reads TGTGCCAGCAGCCAAGAGTCTCTCCGGGAGCAGTACTTC.

Many counts were recorded for this clonotype. The V and J genes are TRBV6-5 and TRBJ2-3; D call uncertain. The CDR3 length is 14 residues. V dropped 2 bases and J dropped 3 bases, with 9 bases sitting between them. The germline gives CDR1 MNHEY, CDR2 SVGAGI. CDR3 nucleotides: TGTGCCAGCAGTTACGGGCTAGAGACAGATACGCAGTATTTT. Residues: CASSYGLETDTQYF.

This clonotype was observed many times. The chain links TRBV20-1 to TRBJ1-2, with TRBD1 as a possible D gene (5 bases). CDR3 length equals 14 residues. V lost 0 bases and J 6 bases, leaving 14 bases between the germline ends. The germline V gene has CDR1 DFQATT and CDR2 SNEGSKA (reference sequence). The CDR3 DNA is TGCAGTGCTAGAGATCCGGCAGGGCGGCATGGCTACACCTTC. This sequence encodes CSARDPAGRHGYTF.

This clonotype was counted many times. V usage is TRBV15 and J usage is TRBJ1-5, with no clear D. V was cut by 0 bases and J by 4 bases, with 10 bases left in between. There are 15 residues in the CDR3. CDR1 is LNHNV and CDR2 is YYDKDF in the germline V gene (reference sequence). The CDR3 loop is CATSRDRAVNQPQHF. The CDR3 DNA follows: TGTGCCACCAGCAGAGATAGGGCGGTGAATCAGCCCCAGCATTTT.

This clonotype was recorded at least ten times. This sequence joins TRBV2 and TRBJ2-6, with TRBD1 matching over 8 bases. The germline V gene has CDR1 SNHLY and CDR2 FYNNEI. This CDR3 is built from 15 residues. The junction had 4 bases not matched to a gene; V was cut back by 6 bases and J by 3 bases. The CDR3 bases are TGTGCCAGCAGAAACGACAGGGGTGGGGCCAACGTCCTGACTTTC. Translation: CASRNDRGGANVLTF.

Ten or more counts support this clonotype. The gene calls are TRBV5-1 and TRBJ2-5; D uncertain. The germline V gene has CDR1 SGHRS and CDR2 YFSETQ. This CDR3 spans 11 amino acids. Trimming removed 4 bases at V and 4 bases at J, with 5 bases between. The chain's CDR3 is CASSRTETQYF. The CDR3 coding sequence is TGCGCCAGCAGCCGGACAGAGACCCAGTACTTC. Full variable domain (remainder filled in from reference TRBV5-1 and TRBJ2-5): KAGVTQTPRYLIKTRGQQVTLSCSPISGHRSVSWYQQTPGQGLQFLFEYFSETQRNKGNFPGRFSGRQFSNSRSEMNVSTLELGDSALYLCASSRTETQYFGPGTRLLVL.

This clonotype has just a few counts. The rearrangement uses TRBV19 and TRBJ2-2; 7 positions agree with TRBD2. CDR1 and CDR2 from the germline V gene are LNHDA and SQIVND (reference sequence). There are 15 residues in the CDR3. CDR3 region: CGEILAGVRVGELFF. The DNA for the CDR3 is TGTGGAGAGATATTGGCGGGAGTACGAGTCGGGGAGCTGTTTTTT.

The sample holds many counts of this clonotype. The chain joins TRBV29-1 to TRBJ2-5; no firm D call. CDR3 length: 13 residues. The germline V and J ends were trimmed by 7 bases and 2 bases, with 14 bases remaining between them. Per germline, CDR1 SQVTM and CDR2 ANQGSEA. The CDR3 protein is CSAMELFQETQYF. CDR3 nucleotide sequence: TGCAGCGCTATGGAGCTGTTTCAAGAGACCCAGTACTTC.

This clonotype has at least ten counts. The V gene is TRBV12-3 or TRBV12-4, the J gene TRBJ2-1; D is possibly TRBD1 (6 bases). CDR3 length: 18 amino acids. The V and J ends lost 5 bases and 5 bases respectively, with 25 bases between them. CDR3 in amino acids: CASSAHGGLWSGNNEQFF. As DNA, the CDR3 is TGTGCCAGCAGTGCTCATGGGGGCCTTTGGTCGGGAAACAATGAGCAGTTCTTC.

As concerns this clonotype: This could be a read error, since a much larger clone is one nucleotide away. The V and J genes are TRBV5-1 and TRBJ1-1; D call uncertain. From germline, CDR1 is SGHRS and CDR2 YFSETQ. This CDR3 spans 15 amino acids. The CDR3 DNA follows: TGCGCCAGCAGCTTGCGCCCGATACTGAACACTGAAGGTTTCTTT. It specifies CASSLRPILNTEGFF.

The table lists this clonotype with a few counts. V and J are TRBV29-1 and TRBJ2-3; possibly TRBD1 or TRBD2 for D (5 bases each). Germline CDR1 is SQVTM and CDR2 is ANQGSEA. V was pared by 7 bases and J by 7 bases, with 12 bases between. This CDR3 has 11 residues. CDR3 residues: CSGLGTYTQYF. The DNA for the CDR3 is TGCAGCGGTCTGGGGACCTATACGCAGTATTTT.